Sequencing of this TCR beta chain was carried out in a study of cytomegalovirus exposure and HLA in healthy donors (dated by TCRdb to 2016 to 2017). For the wider study: According to a later analysis, one platform produced both the 120 validation repertoires and the 666 repertoires of the first cohort. The study aimed to test whether cataloging public T cell receptors could reveal signatures of past pathogen exposure. A separate validation cohort of about 110 different subjects was used in addition to the roughly 620-subject first cohort. The study combined high-throughput TCR immunosequencing, statistical association of individual TCRs with disease status, and machine learning to predict cytomegalovirus infection status. Broad study findings and their caveats: It was suggested by the authors that the approach could potentially be generalized to other disease states and immunological phenotypes. The study listed 164 TCR beta chains as associated with cytomegalovirus. While some public TCRs were present in many individuals, most TCR sequences turned up only very rarely across donors. Subsequent analysis determined that TCRs grouped into clusters in the first cohort also showed a tendency toward co-occurrence across the roughly 120 validation repertoires, and 90% to 95% of cluster scores exceeded 0. The classifier was reported to diagnose cytomegalovirus status with high specificity and sensitivity in both the original and validation cohorts. A later analysis had no HLA typing for the validation cohort, so co-occurrence there was scored across all 130 or so repertoires. In vitro tests confirmed that a few of the cytomegalovirus-associated TCR beta chains recognize cytomegalovirus antigens.

The donors belonged to the validation cohort of about 130 subjects, which was separate from the roughly 700-subject first cohort. Concerning this clone itself: It has no known antigen specificity. No base quality values were provided; no much bigger clone lies one nucleotide off.

Libraries were constructed by the immunoSEQ multiplex PCR assay. In the paper's pipeline: A statistical classification framework was developed to diagnose cytomegalovirus status using the catalog of TCR beta chain sequences. As stored in TCRdb, this immuneACCESS dataset retains in-frame rearrangements with V and J assigned. A fraction of the clones does not appear; measured against another copy, unresolved V genes explain less than half of the discrepancy, and the remainder lacks a known reason. That table is the source of V, J and clone size, and D and trimming were worked out from the DNA. The sample includes tens of thousands of clones, with about 88% observed a single time. The ten most abundant clones make up approximately 1% of the sample. The germline V gene gives CDR1 as SGHTA and CDR2 as FQGNSA. V drops 1 base and J drops 0 bases, leaving 16 bases in between. The CDR3, cysteine through phenylalanine, is 17 amino acids long. This entry keeps only the CDR3 DNA: 51 bases, framed from base 1.

Recombination connected TRBV7-2 to TRBJ2-7, and perhaps TRBD1 as D gene, on 6 matching bases. This receptor was obtained from a man between 18 and 29 years old in good health and CMV-seronegative. The sequenced material came from PBMCs. The base sequence is TGTGCCAGCAGCTTAGTAGATGGTTGGGACACCTCCTACGAGCAGTACTTC. Its translation reads: CASSLVDGWDTSYEQYF.